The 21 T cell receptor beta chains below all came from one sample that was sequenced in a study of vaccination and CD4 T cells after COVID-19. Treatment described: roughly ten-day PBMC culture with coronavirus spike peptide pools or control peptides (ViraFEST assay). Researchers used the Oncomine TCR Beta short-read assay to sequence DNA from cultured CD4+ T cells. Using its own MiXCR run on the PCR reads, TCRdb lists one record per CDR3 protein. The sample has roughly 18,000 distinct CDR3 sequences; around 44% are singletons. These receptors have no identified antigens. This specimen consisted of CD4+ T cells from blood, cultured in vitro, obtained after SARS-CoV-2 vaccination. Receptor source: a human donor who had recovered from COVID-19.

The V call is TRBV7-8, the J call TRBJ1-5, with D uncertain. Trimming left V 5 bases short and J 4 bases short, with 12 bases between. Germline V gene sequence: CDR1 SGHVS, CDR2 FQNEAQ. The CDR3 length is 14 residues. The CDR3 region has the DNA TGTGCCAGCAGCCCCAGACAACAGAATCAGCCCCAGCATTTT. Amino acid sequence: CASSPRQQNQPQHF. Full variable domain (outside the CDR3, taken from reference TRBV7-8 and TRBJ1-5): GAGVSQSPRYKVAKRGQDVALRCDPISGHVSLFWYQQALGQGPEFLTYFQNEAQLDKSGLPSDRFFAERPEGSVSTLKIQRTQQEDSAVYLCASSPRQQNQPQHFGDGTRLSIL.

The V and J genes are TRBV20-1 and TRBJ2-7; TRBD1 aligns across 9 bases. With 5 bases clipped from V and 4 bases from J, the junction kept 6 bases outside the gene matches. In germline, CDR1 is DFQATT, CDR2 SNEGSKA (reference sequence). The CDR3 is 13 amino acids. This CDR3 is CSARTGVYYEQYF. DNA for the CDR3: TGCAGTGCTCGGACAGGGGTGTATTACGAGCAGTACTTC.

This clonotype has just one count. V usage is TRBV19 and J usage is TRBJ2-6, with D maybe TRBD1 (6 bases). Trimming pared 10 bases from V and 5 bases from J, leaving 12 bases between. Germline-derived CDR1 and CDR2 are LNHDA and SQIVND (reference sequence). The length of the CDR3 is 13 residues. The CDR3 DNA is TGTGCCACCCAAGGGGACAGGGCCAACGTCCTGACTTTC. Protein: CATQGDRANVLTF.

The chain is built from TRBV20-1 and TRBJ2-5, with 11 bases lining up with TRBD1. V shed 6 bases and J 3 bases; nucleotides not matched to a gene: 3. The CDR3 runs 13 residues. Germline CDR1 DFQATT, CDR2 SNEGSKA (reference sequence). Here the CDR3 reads CSARDRGEETQYF. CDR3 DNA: TGCAGTGCCCGGGACAGGGGGGAAGAGACCCAGTACTTC.

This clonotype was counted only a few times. The CDR3 sequence: CAIRSGRQNTEAFF. The CDR3, as DNA: TGTGCCATCAGGTCGGGACGGCAGAACACTGAAGCTTTCTTT. The V call is TRBV10-3, the J call TRBJ1-1; a weak D match, TRBD1 (5 bases). CDR1 is ENHRY, CDR2 SYGVKD, per germline. V lost 6 bases and J 1 base, leaving 12 bases between the germline ends. The CDR3 is 14 amino acids.

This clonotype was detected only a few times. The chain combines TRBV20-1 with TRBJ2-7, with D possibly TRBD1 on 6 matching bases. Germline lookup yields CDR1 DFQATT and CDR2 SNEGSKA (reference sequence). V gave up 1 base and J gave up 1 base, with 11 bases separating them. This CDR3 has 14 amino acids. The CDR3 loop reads CSARAQGQSYEQYF. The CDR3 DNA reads TGCAGTGCTAGAGCCCAGGGGCAGTCCTACGAGCAGTACTTC.

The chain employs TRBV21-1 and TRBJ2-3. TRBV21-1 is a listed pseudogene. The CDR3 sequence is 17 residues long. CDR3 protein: CASSKRRAETAADTQYF. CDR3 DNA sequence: TGTGCCAGCAGCAAACGGCGTGCGGAGACGGCGGCAGATACGCAGTATTTT.

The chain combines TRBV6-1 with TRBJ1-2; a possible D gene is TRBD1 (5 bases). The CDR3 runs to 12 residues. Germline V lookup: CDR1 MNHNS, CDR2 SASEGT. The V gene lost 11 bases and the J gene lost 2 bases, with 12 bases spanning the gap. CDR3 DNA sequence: TGTGCCGGAAGCCGGGACAACTATGGCTACACCTTC. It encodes CAGSRDNYGYTF.

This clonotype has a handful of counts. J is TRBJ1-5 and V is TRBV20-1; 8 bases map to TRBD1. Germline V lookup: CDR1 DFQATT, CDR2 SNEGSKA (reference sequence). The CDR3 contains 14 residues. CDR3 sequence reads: CSRTTGQGNQPQHF. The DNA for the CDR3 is TGCAGCAGAACTACGGGACAGGGCAATCAGCCCCAGCATTTT.

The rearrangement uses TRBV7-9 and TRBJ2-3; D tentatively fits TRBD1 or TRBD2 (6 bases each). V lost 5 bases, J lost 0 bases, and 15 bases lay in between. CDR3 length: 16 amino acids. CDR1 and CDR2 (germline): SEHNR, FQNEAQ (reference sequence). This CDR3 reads CASSQWGALSTDTQYF. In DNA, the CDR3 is TGTGCCAGCAGCCAATGGGGGGCCCTAAGCACAGATACGCAGTATTTT.

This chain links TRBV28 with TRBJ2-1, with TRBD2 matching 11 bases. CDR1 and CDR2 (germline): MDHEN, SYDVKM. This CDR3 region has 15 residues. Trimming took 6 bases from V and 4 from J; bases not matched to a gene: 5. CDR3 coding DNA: TGTGCCAGCAGCAATAGCGGGAGGGGTTACAATGAGCAGTTCTTC. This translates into CASSNSGRGYNEQFF.

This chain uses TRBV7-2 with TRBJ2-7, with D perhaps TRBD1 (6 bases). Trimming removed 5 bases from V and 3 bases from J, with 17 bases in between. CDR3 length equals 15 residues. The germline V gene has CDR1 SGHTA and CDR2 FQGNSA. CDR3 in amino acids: CASSRGDIGYYEQYF. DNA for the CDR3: TGTGCCAGCAGCAGAGGGGACATCGGGTACTACGAGCAGTACTTC.

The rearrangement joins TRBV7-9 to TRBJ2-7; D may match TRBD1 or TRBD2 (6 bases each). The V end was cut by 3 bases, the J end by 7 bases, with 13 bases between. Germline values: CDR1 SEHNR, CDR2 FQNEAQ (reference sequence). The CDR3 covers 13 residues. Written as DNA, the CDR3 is TGTGCCAGCAGCTTGGGGGGCGGCTGGGAGCAGTACTTC. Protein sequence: CASSLGGGWEQYF.

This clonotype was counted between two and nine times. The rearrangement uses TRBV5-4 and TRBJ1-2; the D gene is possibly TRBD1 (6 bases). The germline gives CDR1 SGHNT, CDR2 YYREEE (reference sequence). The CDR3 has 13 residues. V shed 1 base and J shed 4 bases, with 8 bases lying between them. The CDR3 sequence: CASSLTGTYGYTF. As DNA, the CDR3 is TGTGCCAGCAGCTTGACAGGGACCTATGGCTACACCTTC.

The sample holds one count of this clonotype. CDR3 protein: CASREEAERYNSPLHF. The CDR3 nucleotides read TGTGCCAGCAGGGAGGAGGCCGAAAGGTATAATTCACCCCTCCACTTT. The chain is built from TRBV2 and TRBJ1-6, with D uncertain. Germline V lookup: CDR1 SNHLY, CDR2 FYNNEI. V was cut by 6 bases and J by 4 bases, with 16 bases left in between. This CDR3 spans 16 amino acids. Supplemented by reference TRBV2 and TRBJ1-6, the full variable domain reads EPEVTQTPSHQVTQMGQEVILRCVPISNHLYFYWYRQILGQKVEFLVSFYNNEISEKSEIFDDQFSVERPDGSNFTLKIRSTKLEDSAMYFCASREEAERYNSPLHFGNGTRLTVT.

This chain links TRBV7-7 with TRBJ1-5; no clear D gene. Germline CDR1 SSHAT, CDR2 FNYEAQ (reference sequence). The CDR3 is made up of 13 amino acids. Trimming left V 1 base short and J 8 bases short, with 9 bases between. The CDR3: CASSLDRDEPQHF. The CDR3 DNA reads TGTGCCAGCAGCTTAGATAGAGACGAGCCCCAGCATTTT.

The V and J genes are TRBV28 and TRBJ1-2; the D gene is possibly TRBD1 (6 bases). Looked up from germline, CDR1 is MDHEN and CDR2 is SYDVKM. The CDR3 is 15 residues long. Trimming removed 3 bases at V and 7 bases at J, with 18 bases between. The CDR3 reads CASSFLGGVRGGYTF. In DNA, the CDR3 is TGTGCCAGCAGTTTTCTGGGGGGCGTTCGGGGTGGCTACACCTTC.

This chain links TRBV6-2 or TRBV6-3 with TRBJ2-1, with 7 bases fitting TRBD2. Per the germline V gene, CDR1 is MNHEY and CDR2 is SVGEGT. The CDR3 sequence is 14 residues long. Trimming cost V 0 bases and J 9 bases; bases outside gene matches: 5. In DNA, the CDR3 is TGTGCCAGCAGTTACTCGGGAGGGAGCGGTGAGCAGTTCTTC. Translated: CASSYSGGSGEQFF.

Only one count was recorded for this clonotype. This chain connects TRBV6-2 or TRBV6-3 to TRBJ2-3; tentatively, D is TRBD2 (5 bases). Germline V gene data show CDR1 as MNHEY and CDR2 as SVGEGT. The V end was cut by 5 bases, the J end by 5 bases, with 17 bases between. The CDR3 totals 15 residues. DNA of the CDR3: TGTGCCAGCAGTGGCCGGGGAAGCGCTGGAGATACGCAGTATTTT. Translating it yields CASSGRGSAGDTQYF.

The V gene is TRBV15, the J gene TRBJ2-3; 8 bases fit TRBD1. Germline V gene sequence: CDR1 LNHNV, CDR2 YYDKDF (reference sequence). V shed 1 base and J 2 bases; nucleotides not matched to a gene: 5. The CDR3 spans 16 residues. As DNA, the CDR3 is TGTGCCACCAGCAGAGGGACAGGGTTACCCACAGATACGCAGTATTTT. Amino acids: CATSRGTGLPTDTQYF.

CDR3 nucleotide sequence: TGCGCCAGCGCGTGGATGGAGGGGACTGAAGCTTTCTTT. The encoded protein is CASAWMEGTEAFF. The chain uses TRBV4-1 and TRBJ1-1; perhaps TRBD1 as D (5 bases). Germline CDR1 MGHRA, CDR2 YSYEKL. The CDR3 has 13 residues. The ends were cut back, 8 bases at V and 5 bases at J, with 15 bases in the middle.